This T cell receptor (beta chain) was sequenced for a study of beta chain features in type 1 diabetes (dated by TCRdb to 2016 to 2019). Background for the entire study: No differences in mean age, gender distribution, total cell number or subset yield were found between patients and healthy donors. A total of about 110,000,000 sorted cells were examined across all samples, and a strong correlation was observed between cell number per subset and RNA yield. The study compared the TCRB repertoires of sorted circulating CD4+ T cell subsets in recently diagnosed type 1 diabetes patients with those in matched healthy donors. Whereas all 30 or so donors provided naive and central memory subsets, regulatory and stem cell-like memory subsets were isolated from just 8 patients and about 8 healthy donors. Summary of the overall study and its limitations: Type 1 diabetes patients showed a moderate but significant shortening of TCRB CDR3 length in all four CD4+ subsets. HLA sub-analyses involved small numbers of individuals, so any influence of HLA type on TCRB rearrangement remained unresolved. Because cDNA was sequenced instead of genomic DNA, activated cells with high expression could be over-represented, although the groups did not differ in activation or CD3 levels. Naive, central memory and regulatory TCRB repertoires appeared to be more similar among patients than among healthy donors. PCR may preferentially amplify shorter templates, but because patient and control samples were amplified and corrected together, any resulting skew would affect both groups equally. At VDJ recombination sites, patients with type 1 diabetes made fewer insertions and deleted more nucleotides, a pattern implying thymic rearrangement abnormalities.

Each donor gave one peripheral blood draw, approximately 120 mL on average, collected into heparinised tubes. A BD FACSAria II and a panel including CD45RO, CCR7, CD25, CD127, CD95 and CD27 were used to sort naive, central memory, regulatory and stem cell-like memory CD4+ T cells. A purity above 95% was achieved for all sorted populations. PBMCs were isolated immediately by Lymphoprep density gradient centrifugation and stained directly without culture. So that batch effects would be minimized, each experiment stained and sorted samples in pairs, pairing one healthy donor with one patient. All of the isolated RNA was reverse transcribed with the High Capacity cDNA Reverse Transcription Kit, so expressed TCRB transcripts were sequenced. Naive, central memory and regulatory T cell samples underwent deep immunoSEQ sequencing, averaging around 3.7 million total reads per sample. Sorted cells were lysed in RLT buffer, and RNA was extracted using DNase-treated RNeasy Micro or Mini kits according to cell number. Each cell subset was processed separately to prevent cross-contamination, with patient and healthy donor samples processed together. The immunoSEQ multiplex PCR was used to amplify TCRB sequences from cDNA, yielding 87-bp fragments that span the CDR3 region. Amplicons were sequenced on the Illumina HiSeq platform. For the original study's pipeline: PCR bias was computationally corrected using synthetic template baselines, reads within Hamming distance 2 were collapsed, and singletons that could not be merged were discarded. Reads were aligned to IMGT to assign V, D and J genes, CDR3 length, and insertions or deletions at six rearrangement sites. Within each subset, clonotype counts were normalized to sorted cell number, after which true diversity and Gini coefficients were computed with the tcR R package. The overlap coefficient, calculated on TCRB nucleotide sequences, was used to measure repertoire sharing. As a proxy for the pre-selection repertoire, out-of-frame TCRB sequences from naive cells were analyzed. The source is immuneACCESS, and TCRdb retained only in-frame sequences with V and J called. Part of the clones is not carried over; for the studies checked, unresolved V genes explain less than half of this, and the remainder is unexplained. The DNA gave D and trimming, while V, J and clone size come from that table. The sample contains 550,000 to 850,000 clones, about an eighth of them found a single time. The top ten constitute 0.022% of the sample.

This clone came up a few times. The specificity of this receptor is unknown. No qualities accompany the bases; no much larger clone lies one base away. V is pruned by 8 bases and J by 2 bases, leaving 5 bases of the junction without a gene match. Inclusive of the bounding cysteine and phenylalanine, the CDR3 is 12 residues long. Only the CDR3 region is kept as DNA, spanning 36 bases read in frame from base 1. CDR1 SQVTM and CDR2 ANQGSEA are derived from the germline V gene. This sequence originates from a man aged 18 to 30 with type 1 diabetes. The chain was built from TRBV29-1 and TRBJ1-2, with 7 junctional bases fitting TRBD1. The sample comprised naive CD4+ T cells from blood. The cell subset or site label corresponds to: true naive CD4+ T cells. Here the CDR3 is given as CSLADRNYGYTF. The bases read TGCAGCCTTGCGGACAGGAACTATGGCTACACCTTC. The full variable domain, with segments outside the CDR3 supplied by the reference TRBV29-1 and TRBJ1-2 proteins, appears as SAVISQKPSRDICQRGTSLTIQCQVDSQVTMMFWYRQQPGQSLTLIATANQGSEATYESGFVIDKFPISRPNLTFSTLTVSNMSPEDSSIYLCSLADRNYGYTFGSGTRLTVV.